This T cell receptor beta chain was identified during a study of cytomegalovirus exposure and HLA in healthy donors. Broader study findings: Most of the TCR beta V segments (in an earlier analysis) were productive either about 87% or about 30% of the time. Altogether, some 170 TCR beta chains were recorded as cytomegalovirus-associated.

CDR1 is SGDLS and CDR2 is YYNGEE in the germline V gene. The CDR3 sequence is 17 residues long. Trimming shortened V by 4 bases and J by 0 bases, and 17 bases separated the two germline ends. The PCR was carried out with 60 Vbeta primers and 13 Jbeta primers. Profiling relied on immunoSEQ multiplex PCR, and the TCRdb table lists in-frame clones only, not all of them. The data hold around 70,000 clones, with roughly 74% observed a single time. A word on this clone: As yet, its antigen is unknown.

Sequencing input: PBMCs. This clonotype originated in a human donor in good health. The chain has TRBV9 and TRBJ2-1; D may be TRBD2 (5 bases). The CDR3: CASSPLGVGSSYNEQFF. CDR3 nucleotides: TGTGCCAGCAGCCCGCTAGGTGTGGGGAGCTCCTACAATGAGCAGTTCTTC.